The 23 T cell receptor beta chains presented below share a single source sample, sequenced in a study of long-term antiretroviral therapy in people with HIV. Researchers ran immunoSEQ v3.0 at survey level. Clones were read by immunoSEQ multiplex PCR, and TCRdb kept only the in-frame ones, dropping some. The sample records 34,000 or so clones, 70% to 90% being singletons. The material sequenced was unsorted PBMCs, taken roughly 3.3 years after starting antiretroviral therapy. These TCRs come from a man younger than 35 with HIV.

This chain connects TRBV9 to TRBJ2-5; possibly TRBD2 for D (6 bases). This CDR3 comprises 15 residues. The germline V and J ends were trimmed by 4 bases and 4 bases, with 17 bases remaining between them. Germline values: CDR1 SGDLS, CDR2 YYNGEE. For the CDR3, the DNA is TGTGCCAGCAGCCCTCTTCGGGAGTTGGGAGAGACCCAGTACTTC. Its translation: CASSPLRELGETQYF.

This chain joins TRBV4-3 and TRBJ2-3; TRBD1 is a possible D gene (5 bases). Looked up from germline, CDR1 is LGHNA and CDR2 is YSLEER. Trimming took off 0 bases at V and 2 bases at J, with 21 bases between the two ends. This CDR3 is 19 amino acids long. DNA of the CDR3: TGCGCCAGCAGCCAAGATCGAAGGGGTCCTCTATCTTTCACAGATACGCAGTATTTT. Translating it yields CASSQDRRGPLSFTDTQYF.

The chain recombines TRBV12-5 with TRBJ2-7, with 8 bases that match TRBD1. Trimming took 6 bases from V and 2 from J; bases not matched to a gene: 3. This CDR3 is 13 amino acids long. Germline assignment: CDR1 LGHNT and CDR2 FRNRAP. The CDR3 sequence is CASGWTGPYEQYF. CDR3 in DNA: TGTGCTAGTGGGTGGACAGGGCCCTACGAGCAGTACTTC.

V and J are TRBV28 and TRBJ1-2; 9 bases line up with TRBD1. This CDR3 is 14 amino acids long. Unmatched junction bases numbered 4, after V lost 4 bases and J lost 4 bases. Germline lookup yields CDR1 MDHEN and CDR2 SYDVKM. The CDR3 protein is CASSSGQGTYGYTF. The CDR3 region has the DNA TGTGCCAGCAGTTCGGGACAGGGAACCTATGGCTACACCTTC.

V usage is TRBV2 and J usage is TRBJ1-1; D ambiguous. V lost 0 bases and J lost 2, with 10 bases in between. This CDR3 comprises 15 residues. Germline-derived CDR1 and CDR2 are SNHLY and FYNNEI. In DNA, the CDR3 is TGTGCCAGCAGTGAAGCGCGGCCAGCAAACACTGAAGCTTTCTTT. As protein: CASSEARPANTEAFF.

V usage is TRBV7-2 and J usage is TRBJ2-1; TRBD2 is a possible D gene (6 bases). The CDR3 has 16 residues. Looked up from germline, CDR1 is SGHTA and CDR2 is FQGNSA. Trimming cost V 7 bases and J 4 bases, with 20 bases left between them. DNA of the CDR3: TGTGCCAGCACCAAAGCCCGAGGGGACTCTTACAATGAGCAGTTCTTC. Its protein is CASTKARGDSYNEQFF.

This chain connects TRBV2 to TRBJ2-2, with a possible D match to TRBD1 (5 bases). V lost 8 bases, J lost 1 base, and 11 bases lay in between. Germline CDR1 is SNHLY and CDR2 is FYNNEI. The CDR3 runs 14 residues. The CDR3 DNA reads TGTGCCAGCTTGCGTACAGGGAACACCGGGGAGCTGTTTTTT. This encodes CASLRTGNTGELFF.

CDR3 DNA: TGTGCCAGCCTTGACAGGGCCAACCTTAAATTGAACACTGAAGCTTTCTTT. Translation gives CASLDRANLKLNTEAFF. The V and J genes are TRBV19 and TRBJ1-1, with TRBD1 matching 7 bases. V lost 9 bases to trimming and J lost 0 bases; unmatched junction nucleotides: 16. This CDR3 has 17 residues. Germline assignment: CDR1 LNHDA and CDR2 SQIVND (reference sequence).

V and J are TRBV7-9 and TRBJ2-5; the D gene is possibly TRBD1 (6 bases). The CDR3 runs 13 residues. The V gene's germline CDR1 is SEHNR and CDR2 FQNEAQ (reference sequence). V lost 5 bases, J lost 1 base, and 8 bases lay in between. The CDR3 reads CASSQDSQETQYF. CDR3 bases: TGTGCCAGCAGCCAGGACAGCCAAGAGACCCAGTACTTC.

This chain uses TRBV13 with TRBJ2-1; no firm D call. The CDR3 consists of 14 residues. Germline values: CDR1 PRHDT, CDR2 FYEKMQ (reference sequence). V lost 1 base and J 5 bases, leaving 9 bases between the germline ends. This chain's CDR3 is CASSLERNNNEQFF. The CDR3 nucleotides are TGTGCCAGCAGCTTAGAACGGAATAACAATGAGCAGTTCTTC.

This chain joins TRBV11-2 and TRBJ1-1; D gene unclear. Germline V CDR1 and CDR2: SGHAT, FQNNGV. This CDR3 has 13 amino acids. V lost 5 bases, J lost 1 base, and 8 bases lay in between. CDR3 in amino acids: CASSETWNTEAFF. DNA for the CDR3: TGTGCCAGCAGCGAAACATGGAACACTGAAGCTTTCTTT. The full variable domain, in which reference TRBV11-2 and TRBJ1-1 provide the parts outside the CDR3, is EAGVAQSPRYKIIEKRQSVAFWCNPISGHATLYWYQQILGQGPKLLIQFQNNGVVDDSQLPKDRFSAERLKGVDSTLKIQPAKLEDSAVYLCASSETWNTEAFFGQGTRLTVV.

The sample holds a few counts of this clone. Germline and junction disagree at one end, which may indicate a read error. V usage is TRBV7-2 and J usage is TRBJ2-7; 14 bases are a match to TRBD2. CDR1 SGHTA and CDR2 FQGNSA come from the germline V gene. The CDR3 is 17 amino acids. CDR3 DNA: TGTGCCAGCAGCTCGACTAGCGGGAGGGCCGGCTCCCACGAGCAGTACTTC. Its translation: CASSSTSGRAGSHEQYF.

The gene calls are TRBV27 and TRBJ2-1; D gene uncertain. The germline CDR1 and CDR2 sequences are MNHEY and SMNVEV (reference sequence). With 0 bases removed from V and 8 bases from J, the gap between germline ends came to 14 bases. The CDR3 has 15 amino acids. DNA for the CDR3: TGTGCCAGCAGTTTATCCCCTAGATCCATCGATGAGCAGTTCTTC. This codes for CASSLSPRSIDEQFF.

The rearrangement links TRBV4-1 to TRBJ1-4, with TRBD1 identical over 9 bases. V shed 1 base, J shed 7 bases, and the junction held 1 base outside the gene matches. In germline, CDR1 is MGHRA, CDR2 YSYEKL. The CDR3 consists of 14 residues. CDR3 protein: CASSQGTGAEKLFF. DNA of the CDR3: TGCGCCAGCAGCCAAGGGACAGGGGCTGAAAAACTGTTTTTT.

This clone has just one count. The V and J genes are TRBV6-5 and TRBJ2-2; D is unclear. Germline V gene lookup returns CDR1 MNHEY and CDR2 SVGAGI. The CDR3 has 13 residues. With 6 bases removed from V and 6 bases from J, the gap between germline ends came to 11 bases. The CDR3 is CASRQVLAGELFF. Here the CDR3 DNA reads TGTGCCAGCAGGCAGGTTCTGGCCGGGGAGCTGTTTTTT.

V usage is TRBV2 and J usage is TRBJ2-7, with unresolved D. Germline V gene sequence: CDR1 SNHLY, CDR2 FYNNEI. The germline V and J ends were trimmed by 1 base and 2 bases, with 15 bases remaining between them. CDR3 length equals 16 residues. The CDR3 region has the DNA TGTGCCAGCAGTGAAGGGGTGGGCAGTGGAGCCTACGAGCAGTACTTC. It is translated as CASSEGVGSGAYEQYF.

There are a few counts of this clone. The CDR3 DNA follows: TGTGCCAGCTCACCGGTCCTGATTGAGCAGTTCTTC. Translated, it gives CASSPVLIEQFF. The chain links TRBV18 to TRBJ2-1; D is unclear. Germline V gene data show CDR1 as KGHSH and CDR2 as LQKENI. The CDR3 contains 12 residues. V was cut by 3 bases and J by 9 bases, with 9 bases left in between.

This chain joins TRBV6-1 and TRBJ1-5, with a weak D call TRBD1 (5 bases). Germline V lookup: CDR1 MNHNS, CDR2 SASEGT. The V and J ends lost 0 bases and 0 bases respectively, with 9 bases between them. The CDR3 has 16 amino acids. CDR3 protein: CASSEARGDSNQPQHF. DNA of the CDR3: TGTGCCAGCAGTGAAGCGCGGGGGGATAGCAATCAGCCCCAGCATTTT.

This rearrangement joins TRBV25-1 to TRBJ1-2, with a possible D match to TRBD1 (6 bases). The CDR3 loop spans 14 amino acids. Germline-derived CDR1 and CDR2 are MGHDK and SYGVNS. V gave up 5 bases and J gave up 7 bases, with 17 bases separating them. This CDR3 reads CASSLTGAMGGYTF. The CDR3 DNA sequence: TGTGCCAGCAGTCTGACAGGAGCTATGGGTGGCTACACCTTC.

This clone was found once. The chain has TRBV11-2 and TRBJ1-2; 8 positions agree with TRBD1. The V and J ends lost 1 base and 10 bases, in that order; junction bases with no gene match: 8. Looked up from germline, CDR1 is SGHAT and CDR2 is FQNNGV. This CDR3 spans 14 amino acids. CDR3 sequence: CASSLAAATGVYTF. CDR3 nucleotide sequence: TGTGCCAGCAGCTTAGCCGCCGCGACAGGGGTCTACACCTTC.

The chain combines TRBV6-5 with TRBJ1-1; TRBD1 aligns across 8 bases. Germline trimming cut 0 bases from V and 10 bases from J; bases unmatched to any gene: 7. Germline V lookup: CDR1 MNHEY, CDR2 SVGAGI. There are 14 residues in the CDR3. The CDR3 sequence is CASSYSRDRYPAFF. As DNA, the CDR3 is TGTGCCAGCAGTTACTCCCGGGACAGGTATCCAGCTTTCTTT.

The chain has TRBV27 and TRBJ1-2, with 9 bases fitting TRBD1. The germline CDR1 and CDR2 sequences are MNHEY and SMNVEV (reference sequence). CDR3 length: 20 residues. V lost 6 bases and J lost 5; bases outside the gene matches: 25. The CDR3 protein is CASRAPRGPGQGSIRYGYTF. CDR3 coding DNA: TGTGCCAGCAGGGCCCCCCGAGGCCCGGGACAGGGCTCAATCCGGTATGGCTACACCTTC.

This clone was seen once. J is TRBJ2-7 and V is TRBV7-2, with D maybe TRBD1 (6 bases). The germline V gene has CDR1 SGHTA and CDR2 FQGNSA. Trimming removed 7 bases at V and 1 base at J, with 20 bases between. This CDR3 has 16 residues. In DNA, the CDR3 is TGTGCCAGCAACTCCTGGGCTAGGGGGTTTTCCTACGAGCAGTACTTC. It is translated as CASNSWARGFSYEQYF.